Listed here are 26 T cell receptor beta chains from one sample, sequenced in a study of vaccination effects on CD4 cells after COVID-19. Sequenced by immunoSEQ multiplex PCR; TCRdb stores in-frame clones only, minus some. The sample holds 20,000 to 25,000 clones, 81% seen once. After expansion with viral peptide pools in the ViraFEST assay, antigen-specific CD4+ T cells were sequenced. Isolation of CD4+ T cells took place after ten to eleven days of culture. The participants, recipients of two vaccine doses, got either BNT162b2 or mRNA-1273. These receptors' targets are unknown. This specimen consisted of CD4+ T cells from PBMCs cultured with SARS-CoV-2 spike peptides, obtained after COVID-19 vaccination. The receptors were sampled from a human donor who received a COVID-19 vaccine. Some clones in this sample may be carry-over from other donors' samples.

V gene TRBV24-1 combines with J gene TRBJ2-1, with TRBD1 matching over 8 bases. The CDR3 sequence is 15 residues long. J gave up 8 bases and V 4 bases, and 9 bases lay outside the gene matches. CDR1 is KGHDR, CDR2 SFDVKD, per germline. The CDR3 here is CATSDPGTGTDEQFF. The CDR3 coding sequence is TGTGCCACCAGTGACCCCGGGACAGGCACGGATGAGCAGTTCTTC.

The genes are TRBV7-2 and TRBJ2-3; D assignment may be TRBD1 or TRBD2 (6 bases each). V lost 5 bases and J 1 base, leaving 16 bases between the germline ends. The CDR3 spans 16 residues. Germline CDR1 reads SGHTA; CDR2 reads FQGNSA. In DNA form, the CDR3 reads TGTGCCAGCAGCCCCCGAGGTGGGGGGCGCACAGATACGCAGTATTTT. It is translated as CASSPRGGGRTDTQYF.

The V gene is TRBV4-3, the J gene TRBJ1-1; unclear D gene. Trimming took 1 base from V and 10 from J, leaving 16 bases between them. Germline CDR1 LGHNA, CDR2 YSLEER. The CDR3 runs to 14 residues. CDR3 residues: CASSQAYDAPAAFF. Written as DNA, the CDR3 is TGCGCCAGCAGCCAAGCTTACGACGCCCCGGCAGCTTTCTTT.

The rearrangement joins TRBV7-2 to TRBJ2-1; TRBD1 or TRBD2 may be the D gene (5 bases each). Germline V gene lookup returns CDR1 SGHTA and CDR2 FQGNSA. Trimming took 1 base from V and 4 from J, leaving 14 bases between them. The CDR3 consists of 16 residues. The CDR3 nucleotides are TGTGCCAGCAGCTTAGGGGGGACCGCCACATACAATGAGCAGTTCTTC. Translation: CASSLGGTATYNEQFF.

This rearrangement joins TRBV9 to TRBJ1-3, with D unclear. V shed 3 bases and J shed 1 base, with 11 bases lying between them. The CDR3 loop spans 15 amino acids. CDR1 and CDR2 (germline): SGDLS, YYNGEE. The CDR3 DNA is TGTGCCAGCAGCGCCGCAGGAGGTTCTGGAAACACCATATATTTT. Its translation is CASSAAGGSGNTIYF.

This chain uses TRBV7-9 with TRBJ1-2; TRBD1 is a possible D gene (5 bases). This CDR3 is built from 16 residues. Trimming shortened V by 5 bases and J by 3 bases, and 19 bases separated the two germline ends. Germline V CDR1 and CDR2: SEHNR, FQNEAQ (reference sequence). CDR3 protein: CASSQWGREEDYGYTF. The CDR3 DNA reads TGTGCCAGCAGCCAATGGGGGAGGGAGGAGGACTATGGCTACACCTTC.

The gene calls are TRBV5-6 and TRBJ2-1, with 8 bases fitting TRBD1. Germline CDR1 and CDR2: SGHDT and YYEEEE. Trimming took 2 bases from V and 6 from J; bases not matched to a gene: 7. This CDR3 has 15 amino acids. The chain's CDR3 is CASSFGQGESNEQFF. The CDR3, as DNA: TGTGCCAGCAGCTTTGGACAGGGAGAATCCAATGAGCAGTTCTTC.

The chain carries TRBV6-5 and TRBJ2-7; 9 bases are shared with TRBD2. CDR3 length equals 13 residues. The germline V gene has CDR1 MNHEY and CDR2 SVGAGI. V shed 7 bases, J shed 6 bases, and the junction held 7 bases outside the gene matches. CDR3 coding DNA: TGTGCCAGCACCCAAGGGCGGGAGGGCGAGCAGTACGTC. It codes for CASTQGREGEQYV.

CDR3 sequence (DNA): TGTGCCAGCAGCTCTTGGACCGGCGGAAACTCCTACAATGAGCAGTTCTTC. It translates to CASSSWTGGNSYNEQFF. This sequence joins TRBV7-2 and TRBJ2-1; the D is unclear. The CDR3 is 17 residues long. Germline V gene sequence: CDR1 SGHTA, CDR2 FQGNSA. Between the trimmed V and J ends, which lost 4 bases and 0 bases, there was a span of 16 bases.

V is TRBV7-6 and J is TRBJ1-4, with TRBD1 as a possible D gene (5 bases). V dropped 6 bases and J dropped 5 bases, with 19 bases sitting between them. Germline lookup yields CDR1 SGHVS and CDR2 FNYEAQ. The CDR3 contains 16 residues. CDR3 amino acids: CASSHPPGQRNEKLFF. Written as DNA, the CDR3 is TGTGCCAGCAGTCACCCTCCGGGGCAAAGAAATGAAAAACTGTTTTTT.

V usage is TRBV2 and J usage is TRBJ2-2; no clear D. Germline V gives CDR1 SNHLY, CDR2 FYNNEI. V lost 6 bases and J lost 5, with 16 bases in between. The CDR3 covers 15 residues. Here the CDR3 reads CASSKPGGTTGELFF. DNA of the CDR3: TGTGCCAGCAGCAAACCTGGCGGTACTACCGGGGAGCTGTTTTTT.

The chain combines TRBV28 with TRBJ2-3, with a weak D call TRBD2 (5 bases). Per the germline V gene, CDR1 is MDHEN and CDR2 is SYDVKM. V shed 5 bases and J shed 0 bases, with 12 bases lying between them. There are 15 residues in the CDR3. This chain's CDR3 is CASSLGDKSTDTQYF. The CDR3 coding sequence is TGTGCCAGCAGTCTGGGAGATAAAAGCACAGATACGCAGTATTTT. The full variable domain, in which reference TRBV28 and TRBJ2-3 provide the parts outside the CDR3, is DVKVTQSSRYLVKRTGEKVFLECVQDMDHENMFWYRQDPGLGLRLIYFSYDVKMKEKGDIPEGYSVSREKKERFSLILESASTNQTSMYLCASSLGDKSTDTQYFGPGTRLTVL.

J is TRBJ1-2 and V is TRBV6-5; TRBD1 agrees at 9 bases. J was trimmed by 5 bases and V by 7 bases; bases with no gene match: 8. The germline V gene encodes CDR1 MNHEY and CDR2 SVGAGI. This CDR3 comprises 14 residues. CDR3 sequence reads: CASNTGGAGYGYTF. The CDR3, as DNA: TGTGCCAGCAATACAGGGGGCGCAGGGTATGGCTACACCTTC.

This clone rates as medium-sized. The chain recombines TRBV4-3 with TRBJ2-2, with D possibly TRBD2 on 6 matching bases. Per germline, CDR1 LGHNA and CDR2 YSLEER. The CDR3 totals 15 residues. The V gene lost 3 bases and the J gene lost 4 bases, with 12 bases spanning the gap. CDR3 sequence: CASSHGRGATGELFF. Written as DNA, the CDR3 is TGCGCCAGCAGCCACGGGAGAGGGGCCACCGGGGAGCTGTTTTTT.

The J gene is TRBJ2-5, the V gene TRBV6-5; possibly TRBD1 for D (6 bases). The CDR3 is made up of 14 amino acids. The germline V gene encodes CDR1 MNHEY and CDR2 SVGAGI. V gave up 5 bases and J gave up 5 bases, with 15 bases separating them. The CDR3 is CASSPQGLRETQYF. The CDR3 DNA follows: TGTGCCAGCAGTCCACAGGGCTTGAGGGAGACCCAGTACTTC.

The gene calls are TRBV11-1 and TRBJ2-7, with 7 bases fitting TRBD1. CDR3 length: 16 amino acids. The trim removed 6 bases at V and 2 bases at J, leaving 13 bases unmatched. Germline V lookup: CDR1 SGHAT, CDR2 FQDESV (reference sequence). This chain's CDR3 is CASRQMTGTETYEQYV. Here the CDR3 DNA reads TGTGCCAGCAGACAAATGACCGGGACAGAGACCTACGAGCAGTACGTC.

This chain uses TRBV10-3 with TRBJ2-5, with 12 nucleotides matching TRBD2. CDR3 size: 19 residues. From germline, CDR1 is ENHRY and CDR2 SYGVKD. V was clipped by 0 bases and J by 4 bases; unmatched bases: 12. CDR3 DNA sequence: TGTGCCATCAGTGAGTCGACGCTAGCGGGGGGGCCGCGGCGAGAGACCCAGTACTTC. This sequence encodes CAISESTLAGGPRRETQYF.

The gene calls are TRBV10-3 and TRBJ2-2; 8 bases fit TRBD1. CDR1 and CDR2 from the germline V gene are ENHRY and SYGVKD. After removal of 7 bases from V and 3 bases from J, the junction contained 4 bases not matched to a gene. The CDR3 contains 14 residues. The CDR3 reads CAINPTGDTGELFF. The CDR3 nucleotides are TGTGCCATCAATCCGACAGGGGACACCGGGGAGCTGTTTTTT.

The CDR3 loop reads CASRLQVETQYF. Written as DNA, the CDR3 is TGCGCCAGCAGGTTACAGGTAGAGACCCAGTACTTC. This chain connects TRBV10-1 to TRBJ2-5; D is possibly TRBD1 (5 bases). The CDR3 is 12 amino acids. Germline V gives CDR1 WNHNN, CDR2 SYGVQD (reference sequence). Trimming took off 6 bases at V and 4 bases at J, with 9 bases between the two ends.

This chain connects TRBV7-2 to TRBJ2-1; the match to TRBD2 covers 9 bases. V was clipped by 2 bases and J by 6 bases; unmatched bases: 8. CDR3 length: 16 residues. CDR1 and CDR2 (germline): SGHTA, FQGNSA. The CDR3 reads CASSLSLLLAGNEQFF. The DNA of the CDR3 is TGTGCCAGCAGCTTATCTCTTTTACTAGCGGGCAATGAGCAGTTCTTC.

The chain's CDR3 is CASRSGGGQETQYF. CDR3 sequence (DNA): TGTGCCAGCAGGAGCGGGGGGGGACAAGAGACCCAGTACTTC. This rearrangement joins TRBV6-5 to TRBJ2-5, with TRBD2 matching 10 bases. Trimming took 6 bases from V and 2 from J; bases not matched to a gene: 3. CDR3 length: 14 residues. CDR1 is MNHEY and CDR2 is SVGAGI in the germline V gene.

The gene calls are TRBV3-1 (or the pseudogene TRBV3-2) and TRBJ2-2; no clear D gene. Germline CDR1 is LGHDT and CDR2 is YNNKEL (reference sequence). Trimming took off 0 bases at V and 4 bases at J, with 6 bases between the two ends. This CDR3 spans 14 amino acids. The CDR3 DNA follows: TGTGCCAGCAGCCAAGATTTAGGCACCGGGGAGCTGTTTTTT. Its translation: CASSQDLGTGELFF.

The chain couples TRBV24-1 to TRBJ2-5, with 7 bases that match TRBD1. Germline V lookup: CDR1 KGHDR, CDR2 SFDVKD. V gave up 7 bases and J gave up 4 bases; unmatched junction bases: 8. The CDR3 has 14 residues. This chain's CDR3 is CATRATGEGETQYF. The CDR3, as DNA: TGTGCCACCAGGGCAACAGGGGAAGGAGAGACCCAGTACTTC.

The rearrangement uses TRBV2 and TRBJ1-5; D gene unclear. CDR1 is SNHLY and CDR2 is FYNNEI in the germline V gene. The CDR3 consists of 13 residues. Trimming took 8 bases from V and 7 from J, leaving 15 bases between them. CDR3 nucleotide sequence: TGTGCCAGCGAGGCCCGCGAGGGACAGCCCCAGCATTTT. Protein sequence: CASEAREGQPQHF.

This chain connects TRBV9 to TRBJ1-4; D remains ambiguous. This CDR3 region has 16 residues. Per the germline V gene, CDR1 is SGDLS and CDR2 is YYNGEE. V was trimmed by 4 bases and J by 4 bases, leaving 17 bases between them. CDR3 bases: TGTGCCAGCAGCTCCTCTCACCCCTACGGTAATGAAAAACTGTTTTTT. This sequence encodes CASSSSHPYGNEKLFF.

The chain links TRBV7-3 to TRBJ2-1, with D perhaps assigned TRBD1 or TRBD2 (5 bases each). V lost 1 base and J lost 1, with 8 bases in between. This CDR3 has 15 amino acids. Germline V gene sequence: CDR1 SGHTA, CDR2 FQGTGA. CDR3 DNA: TGTGCCAGCAGCTTAAGTTGGGGGTCCTACAATGAGCAGTTCTTC. Translated, it gives CASSLSWGSYNEQFF.